One and the same sample provided the 3 T cell receptor beta chains below, sequenced in a study of spatial heterogeneity in lung cancer. TCRdb called the 5' RACE reads again in MiXCR, with one record for every CDR3 protein. This table holds 9,500 to 13,000 distinct CDR3 sequences, 20% to 25% found once. Documented time point: blood at routine non-recurrence follow-up after resection. The sequencing used PBMCs, collected at follow-up. All receptors derive from a male donor with early-stage non-small cell lung cancer.

Ten or more counts support this clonotype. The genes are TRBV7-9 and TRBJ2-3; 9 bases map to TRBD2. V lost 7 bases to trimming and J lost 0 bases; unmatched junction nucleotides: 14. Per the germline V gene, CDR1 is SEHNR and CDR2 is FQNEAQ (reference sequence). The CDR3 sequence is 18 residues long. Written as DNA, the CDR3 is TGTGCCAGCACAGGCGGGCTAGCGGGAACTTCTAGCACAGATACGCAGTATTTT. Amino acid sequence: CASTGGLAGTSSTDTQYF.

The sample holds a few counts of this clonotype. The chain carries TRBV3-1 and TRBJ2-3; the D is unclear. CDR3 length equals 15 residues. Germline V gene data show CDR1 as LGHDT and CDR2 as YNNKEL (reference sequence). V dropped 1 base and J dropped 2 bases, with 10 bases sitting between them. The CDR3 DNA reads TGTGCCAGCAGCCAAGCGAGGATCTCCACAGATACGCAGTATTTT. This translates into CASSQARISTDTQYF.

Relative to its sample, this clonotype is medium-sized. The chain carries TRBV4-3 and TRBJ2-7; D tentatively reads TRBD1 or TRBD2 (5 bases each). The CDR3 is 14 amino acids. Germline V gene data show CDR1 as LGHNA and CDR2 as YSLEER. Trimming removed 4 bases at V and 2 bases at J, with 12 bases between. The CDR3 sequence is CASSLRDGPYEQYF. CDR3 DNA: TGCGCCAGCAGCCTTCGGGACGGCCCCTACGAGCAGTACTTC.